The present entry profiles one T cell receptor (beta chain) with its context. The CDR3 length is 14 residues. Trimming shortened V by 6 bases and J by 4 bases, and 11 bases separated the two germline ends. Germline V gene lookup returns CDR1 SGHRS and CDR2 YFSETQ. These data belong to a study of cytomegalovirus exposure and HLA in healthy donors. PCR used 60 Vbeta primers and 13 Jbeta primers. The assay was immunoSEQ multiplex PCR, and TCRdb's table has in-frame clones only and misses some. The table includes a few hundred thousand clones, 92% detected once. The chain carries TRBV5-1 and TRBJ1-6; D may be TRBD1 (5 bases). Sequenced input: PBMCs. This TCR was recovered from a girl aged 2 to 9 in good health and CMV-seronegative. This CDR3 is CASTWGEYNSPLHF. The CDR3 DNA reads TGCGCCAGCACGTGGGGCGAATATAATTCACCCCTCCACTTT.